The 25 T cell receptor beta chains listed next were all sequenced from one sample in a study of PD-1 blockade in classical Hodgkin lymphoma. Data came from immunoSEQ multiplex PCR; TCRdb stores just in-frame clones and leaves some out. The sample lists some 30,000 clones, about 80% occurring once. Time point: cycle 4 day 1 (C4D1), after 6 weeks of nivolumab. Brentuximab vedotin exposure varied among the patients, all of whom had relapsed after autologous stem cell transplantation. Out of thawed PBMCs, magnetic negative selection purified CD4+ T cells. The sample in question was CD4+ T cells from blood, obtained before the fourth cycle of nivolumab. The receptors come from a human donor with classical Hodgkin lymphoma.

The rearrangement uses TRBV6-5 and TRBJ2-2; 13 nucleotides align to TRBD2. The V and J ends lost 4 bases and 4 bases, in that order; junction bases with no gene match: 3. This CDR3 has 16 amino acids. CDR1 and CDR2 from the germline V gene are MNHEY and SVGAGI. This chain's CDR3 is CASSFGTSGATGELFF. In DNA form, the CDR3 reads TGTGCCAGCAGTTTCGGGACTAGCGGGGCCACCGGGGAGCTGTTTTTT.

This sequence joins TRBV7-8 and TRBJ1-2; D is undetermined. The CDR3 length is 14 residues. Germline V gives CDR1 SGHVS, CDR2 FQNEAQ. V was cut by 1 base and J by 7 bases, with 13 bases left in between. CDR3 bases: TGTGCCAGCAGCTTAGTGCTCCCCCCTGTTGGCTACACCTTC. Its translation is CASSLVLPPVGYTF.

The chain joins TRBV18 to TRBJ2-7; D is undetermined. The germline V gene has CDR1 KGHSH and CDR2 LQKENI. Between the trimmed V and J ends, which lost 2 bases and 2 bases, there was a span of 13 bases. The CDR3 is 15 residues long. The CDR3 region is CASSPVPGRPYEQYF. The CDR3 nucleotides are TGTGCCAGCTCACCAGTACCAGGCAGACCCTACGAGCAGTACTTC.

This chain uses TRBV19 with TRBJ1-3, with D possibly matching TRBD1 (5 bases). Between the trimmed V and J ends, which lost 3 bases and 0 bases, there was a span of 9 bases. This CDR3 spans 15 amino acids. Germline V gives CDR1 LNHDA, CDR2 SQIVND (reference sequence). CDR3 nucleotides: TGTGCCAGTAGTATGCAGGGACGCTCTGGAAACACCATATATTTT. This sequence encodes CASSMQGRSGNTIYF.

V and J are TRBV28 and TRBJ1-1; D unresolved. Germline-derived CDR1 and CDR2 are MDHEN and SYDVKM. The V end was cut by 8 bases, the J end by 0 bases, with 4 bases between. The CDR3 runs 11 residues. CDR3 sequence (DNA): TGTGCCAGCGAATTGAACACTGAAGCTTTCTTT. Its protein product is CASELNTEAFF.

The rearrangement uses TRBV7-9 and TRBJ1-3; D perhaps matches TRBD1 (5 bases). Per the germline V gene, CDR1 is SEHNR and CDR2 is FQNEAQ (reference sequence). This CDR3 contains 15 residues. The V and J ends lost 2 bases and 0 bases respectively, with 8 bases between them. The CDR3 nucleotides read TGTGCCAGCAGCTTACTCAGGGTCTCTGGAAACACCATATATTTT. This sequence encodes CASSLLRVSGNTIYF.

V is TRBV7-8 and J is TRBJ1-2; D possibly corresponds to TRBD1 (6 bases). From germline, CDR1 is SGHVS and CDR2 FQNEAQ. CDR3 length: 13 amino acids. Trimming pared 6 bases from V and 7 bases from J, leaving 15 bases between. CDR3 protein: CASSKSGGLGYTF. As DNA, the CDR3 is TGTGCCAGCAGTAAGAGCGGGGGGCTTGGCTACACCTTC.

The chain has TRBV2 and TRBJ1-4, with a weak D call TRBD1 (6 bases). Germline CDR1 reads SNHLY; CDR2 reads FYNNEI. This CDR3 is 13 amino acids long. V lost 5 bases and J 7 bases, leaving 11 bases between the germline ends. CDR3 sequence (DNA): TGTGCCAGCAGTCTAGGGGGTCCTGAAAAACTGTTTTTT. Its protein product is CASSLGGPEKLFF.

The chain carries TRBV7-2 and TRBJ1-6, with D unresolved. Germline V CDR1 and CDR2: SGHTA, FQGNSA. The CDR3 contains 11 residues. Trimming pared 1 base from V and 14 bases from J, leaving 6 bases between. CDR3 sequence: CASSLGVTLHF. CDR3 coding DNA: TGTGCCAGCAGCTTAGGGGTCACCCTCCACTTT.

The J gene is TRBJ2-2, the V gene TRBV12-5; no reliable D call. The CDR3 is made up of 16 amino acids. V was trimmed by 0 bases and J by 0 bases, leaving 8 bases between them. Germline V gives CDR1 LGHNT, CDR2 FRNRAP. For the CDR3, the DNA is TGTGCTAGTGGTTTGGTAGTCAGTTCGAACACCGGGGAGCTGTTTTTT. Its translation: CASGLVVSSNTGELFF.

V is TRBV28 and J is TRBJ2-1, with D perhaps TRBD1 or TRBD2 (5 bases each). Per germline, CDR1 MDHEN and CDR2 SYDVKM. The CDR3 spans 17 residues. The V end was cut by 2 bases, the J end by 1 base, with 15 bases between. The CDR3 sequence is CASSLIWDRLSYNEQFF. CDR3 DNA: TGTGCCAGCAGTTTAATTTGGGACCGTCTATCCTACAATGAGCAGTTCTTC.

The chain is built from TRBV6-5 and TRBJ2-1; 9 bases match TRBD1. The CDR3 consists of 15 residues. The germline V gene has CDR1 MNHEY and CDR2 SVGAGI. The trim removed 4 bases at V and 8 bases at J, leaving 9 bases unmatched. The DNA of the CDR3 is TGTGCCAGCAGTTCGGGACAGGGTCTTTCACATGAGCAGTTCTTC. Encoded protein: CASSSGQGLSHEQFF.

The CDR3 sequence is CASSAARYGYTF. In DNA form, the CDR3 reads TGTGCCAGCAGTGCGGCCCGCTATGGCTACACCTTC. The V and J genes are TRBV2 and TRBJ1-2; D ambiguous. The CDR3 has 12 amino acids. The V end was cut by 4 bases, the J end by 4 bases, with 7 bases between. CDR1 is SNHLY, CDR2 FYNNEI, per germline.

The chain links TRBV6-6 to TRBJ1-2; D not certain. The CDR3 contains 14 residues. Germline V gene data show CDR1 as MNHNY and CDR2 as SVGAGI (reference sequence). V lost 5 bases and J 0 bases, leaving 10 bases between the germline ends. The CDR3 sequence: CASSQALTNYGYTF. The CDR3, as DNA: TGTGCCAGCAGTCAGGCGTTAACTAACTATGGCTACACCTTC.

This chain connects TRBV6-5 to TRBJ1-2; 10 positions agree with TRBD1. This CDR3 is built from 12 residues. V was clipped by 6 bases and J by 8 bases; unmatched bases: 3. Germline V gene data show CDR1 as MNHEY and CDR2 as SVGAGI. CDR3 DNA sequence: TGTGCCAGCAGCCGGACAGGGGGAGGCTACACCTTC. Translation gives CASSRTGGGYTF.

The table lists this clone with a count of one. CDR3 sequence reads: CASSSPGTSPETQYF. In nucleotides, the CDR3 is TGCGCCAGCAGCTCCCCCGGGACCTCCCCAGAGACCCAGTACTTC. The V and J genes are TRBV5-1 and TRBJ2-5; perhaps D is TRBD1 or TRBD2 (5 bases each). This CDR3 has 15 residues. Germline V CDR1 and CDR2: SGHRS, YFSETQ. The germline V and J ends were trimmed by 3 bases and 4 bases, with 16 bases remaining between them.

V is TRBV2 and J is TRBJ1-6, with D perhaps TRBD1 (5 bases). Germline-derived CDR1 and CDR2 are SNHLY and FYNNEI. The CDR3 runs to 17 residues. Trimming cost V 1 base and J 5 bases, with 15 bases left between them. This CDR3 is CASSEGFWTRDNSPLHF. The CDR3 bases are TGTGCCAGCAGTGAAGGATTTTGGACCAGGGATAATTCACCCCTCCACTTT.

The chain uses TRBV29-1 and TRBJ2-1, with TRBD2 identical over 12 bases. CDR1 and CDR2 from the germline V gene are SQVTM and ANQGSEA. V trimming: 2 bases; J trimming: 0 bases; junction bases outside the gene matches: 14. The CDR3 spans 20 residues. CDR3: CSVEISTSGGLLSSYNEQFF. The CDR3 region has the DNA TGCAGCGTTGAAATTTCGACTAGCGGGGGCCTACTGAGCTCCTACAATGAGCAGTTCTTC.

The V gene is TRBV27, the J gene TRBJ1-6; no clear D. The germline V gene has CDR1 MNHEY and CDR2 SMNVEV (reference sequence). The V end lost 5 bases, the J end lost 11 bases, and 10 bases lay between the germline ends. The CDR3 runs to 12 residues. The CDR3 coding sequence is TGTGCCAGCAGTCGTTTTTCGGCACCCCTCCACTTT. Encoded protein: CASSRFSAPLHF.

This clone appeared a single time. The rearrangement uses TRBV4-3 and TRBJ1-2, with D tentatively TRBD1 (5 bases). This CDR3 region has 19 residues. The V end was cut by 0 bases, the J end by 3 bases, with 23 bases between. Germline V lookup: CDR1 LGHNA, CDR2 YSLEER. CDR3 region: CASSQELDGPSGGHYGYTF. CDR3 sequence (DNA): TGCGCCAGCAGCCAAGAACTGGACGGACCCTCCGGGGGACACTATGGCTACACCTTC.

The rearrangement joins TRBV2 to TRBJ2-5; D unresolved. Trimming removed 6 bases from V and 3 bases from J, with 14 bases in between. The CDR3 sequence is 14 residues long. CDR1 SNHLY and CDR2 FYNNEI come from the germline V gene. CDR3 coding DNA: TGTGCCAGCAGCCAGCTTAGCCAGAAAGAGACCCAGTACTTC. It yields the protein CASSQLSQKETQYF.

Only one count was recorded for this clone. This chain uses TRBV28 with TRBJ2-7, with a tentative D call TRBD2 (5 bases). Trimming stripped 3 bases from V and 0 bases from J, with 12 bases between. Germline lookup yields CDR1 MDHEN and CDR2 SYDVKM. There are 15 residues in the CDR3. The CDR3 sequence: CASSFRRGGSYEQYF. The CDR3 DNA is TGTGCCAGCAGTTTTCGTCGGGGTGGCTCCTACGAGCAGTACTTC.

The chain employs TRBV7-6 and TRBJ2-3; 8 nucleotides agree with TRBD2. Germline CDR1 reads SGHVS; CDR2 reads FNYEAQ. Trimming removed 2 bases from V and 3 bases from J; junction bases left unmatched: 7. CDR3 size: 16 residues. CDR3 region: CASSLQTSVRTDTQYF. CDR3 nucleotides: TGTGCCAGCAGCTTACAGACTAGCGTCAGGACAGATACGCAGTATTTT.

The chain links TRBV16 to TRBJ1-1; D remains ambiguous. Trimming took off 2 bases at V and 4 bases at J, with 2 bases between the two ends. CDR3 length: 11 amino acids. The germline gives CDR1 KGHSY, CDR2 FQNENV. The CDR3 region is CASSQSTEAFF. CDR3 bases: TGTGCCAGCAGCCAAAGCACTGAAGCTTTCTTT.

The V call is TRBV10-3, the J call TRBJ2-7; 10 bases line up with TRBD1. This CDR3 is 16 amino acids long. The J segment lost 4 bases and the V segment lost 4 bases, leaving 10 bases of the junction unmatched. In germline, CDR1 is ENHRY, CDR2 SYGVKD. The CDR3 DNA is TGTGCCATCAGTGGACTCGGGACAGGGGATGGGTACGAGCAGTACTTC. Translated, it gives CAISGLGTGDGYEQYF.